The 23 T cell receptor beta chains below come from one sample, sequenced in a study of CD8+CD57+ T cells in acquired aplastic anemia. Genomic DNA, the template, was used for profiling of the TCR beta VDJ and CDR3. TCRdb reprocessed the reads with MiXCR, giving one entry per CDR3 protein. The sample lists about 180,000 distinct CDR3 sequences, 46% occurring once. The sequenced material came from sorted CD4+, CD8+, or CD8+CD57+ T cells (not recorded which) from PBMCs. These receptors all come from a human donor in good health.

This clonotype showed up just a few times. For the CDR3, the DNA is TGCAGTGCTAGGGACAGGGCGCGTGGCGTCCTGACTTTC. It yields the protein CSARDRARGVLTF. J is TRBJ2-6 and V is TRBV20-1; 8 bases fit TRBD1. This CDR3 is 13 amino acids long. Trimming cost V 3 bases and J 12 bases; bases outside gene matches: 7. Germline CDR1 reads DFQATT; CDR2 reads SNEGSKA (reference sequence).

The chain carries TRBV10-1 and TRBJ2-3, with D perhaps matching TRBD1 (6 bases). Trimming removed 6 bases at V and 0 bases at J, with 10 bases between. This CDR3 has 14 amino acids. From germline, CDR1 is WNHNN and CDR2 SYGVQD (reference sequence). CDR3 nucleotide sequence: TGCGCCAGCAGAGGGACACTTAGCACAGATACGCAGTATTTT. Encoded protein: CASRGTLSTDTQYF.

In its sample, this clonotype was seen many times. This chain joins TRBV11-2 and TRBJ1-6, with D possibly being TRBD1 (5 bases). V lost 3 bases and J lost 12, with 18 bases in between. CDR3 size: 15 residues. Germline CDR1 and CDR2: SGHAT and FQNNGV. The CDR3 here is CASSLVGDGKKPLHF. DNA for the CDR3: TGTGCCAGCAGCTTGGTGGGGGACGGTAAAAAACCCCTCCACTTT.

V gene TRBV25-1 combines with J gene TRBJ2-7, with D uncertain. Germline V gives CDR1 MGHDK, CDR2 SYGVNS. This CDR3 has 14 amino acids. V was clipped by 6 bases and J by 6 bases, with 18 bases between them. The CDR3 is CASSQGSGIREQYF. As DNA, the CDR3 is TGTGCCAGCAGCCAAGGTTCAGGAATTCGCGAGCAGTACTTC.

This chain connects TRBV20-1 to TRBJ1-1; the match to TRBD1 covers 7 bases. CDR1 is DFQATT, CDR2 SNEGSKA, per germline (reference sequence). V trimming: 3 bases; J trimming: 4 bases; junction bases outside the gene matches: 8. The CDR3 is made up of 14 amino acids. The CDR3 reads CSAREGGAATEAFF. Here the CDR3 DNA reads TGCAGTGCTAGGGAAGGGGGCGCCGCCACTGAAGCTTTCTTT.

The J gene is TRBJ2-5, the V gene TRBV5-6; no reliable D call. Trimming took off 0 bases at V and 2 bases at J, with 5 bases between the two ends. The CDR3 consists of 13 residues. Germline V gives CDR1 SGHDT, CDR2 YYEEEE. CDR3 in amino acids: CASSLEGQETQYF. The CDR3, as DNA: TGTGCCAGCAGCTTGGAGGGTCAAGAGACCCAGTACTTC.

This clonotype was seen many times. J is TRBJ1-6 and V is TRBV5-5; D perhaps matches TRBD1 (5 bases). Germline loops: CDR1 SGHKS, CDR2 YYEKEE (reference sequence). CDR3 length: 16 residues. Trimming stripped 2 bases from V and 8 bases from J, with 17 bases between. The CDR3 DNA reads TGTGCCAGCAGCTTACAGGAGACCCGCGCGTATTCACCCCTCCACTTT. This encodes CASSLQETRAYSPLHF.

This clonotype was counted many times. In nucleotides, the CDR3 is TGTGCCAGCAGCTTAGGCCTAGCGGCGGGAGATACGCAGTATTTT. Translation: CASSLGLAAGDTQYF. The rearrangement joins TRBV11-2 to TRBJ2-3; 7 positions match TRBD2. V lost 1 base and J lost 5; bases outside the gene matches: 6. The length of the CDR3 is 15 residues. Looked up from germline, CDR1 is SGHAT and CDR2 is FQNNGV.

This clonotype was seen ten or more times. The V gene is TRBV6-1, the J gene TRBJ2-5; 7 bases line up with TRBD1. This CDR3 contains 14 residues. CDR1 MNHNS and CDR2 SASEGT come from the germline V gene. The ends lost 5 bases at V and 5 bases at J; junction bases unmatched: 8. As DNA, the CDR3 is TGTGCCAGCAGTCACAGACAGGGTTCGGAGACCCAGTACTTC. Protein sequence: CASSHRQGSETQYF.

This chain connects TRBV25-1 to TRBJ2-7, with 7 bases matching TRBD2. Losses at the gene ends were 1 base for V and 3 bases for J; bases not matched to a gene: 9. This CDR3 region has 16 residues. CDR1 and CDR2 from the germline V gene are MGHDK and SYGVNS. The CDR3 DNA follows: TGTGCCAGCAGTGAATCGCGGGGGTTCCCCGACTACGAGCAGTACTTC. Translation: CASSESRGFPDYEQYF.

V gene TRBV11-2 combines with J gene TRBJ1-2, with D unclear. This CDR3 comprises 13 residues. Germline lookup yields CDR1 SGHAT and CDR2 FQNNGV. V lost 10 bases and J 0 bases, leaving 12 bases between the germline ends. CDR3 bases: TGTGCCAACGTGAGTGGGGCTAACTATGGCTACACCTTC. Translating it yields CANVSGANYGYTF.

The rearrangement joins TRBV19 to TRBJ1-5; TRBD1 matches at 7 bases. J was trimmed by 2 bases and V by 6 bases; bases with no gene match: 7. The CDR3 consists of 15 residues. Looked up from germline, CDR1 is LNHDA and CDR2 is SQIVND (reference sequence). CDR3 sequence reads: CASRIQGSGNQPQHF. CDR3 sequence (DNA): TGTGCCAGTAGGATACAGGGGTCGGGCAATCAGCCCCAGCATTTT.

At least ten counts were recorded for this clonotype. V is TRBV20-1 and J is TRBJ2-5; D ambiguous. The CDR3 totals 11 residues. Germline V gene lookup returns CDR1 DFQATT and CDR2 SNEGSKA (reference sequence). Trimming took 6 bases from V and 5 from J, leaving 10 bases between them. In DNA, the CDR3 is TGCAGTGCCAACGTTGGGGAGACCCAGTACTTC. Its protein is CSANVGETQYF.

The chain is built from TRBV25-1 and TRBJ1-1; no reliable D call. CDR3 length: 13 residues. Germline CDR1 is MGHDK and CDR2 is SYGVNS. V shed 1 base and J shed 3 bases, with 6 bases lying between them. The CDR3 sequence is CASSELVDTEAFF. CDR3 bases: TGTGCCAGCAGTGAATTGGTAGACACTGAAGCTTTCTTT. Supplemented by reference TRBV25-1 and TRBJ1-1, the full variable domain reads EADIYQTPRYLVIGTGKKITLECSQTMGHDKMYWYQQDPGMELHLIHYSYGVNSTEKGDLSSESTVSRIRTEHFPLTLESARPSHTSQYLCASSELVDTEAFFGQGTRLTVV.

In regard to this clonotype: Because it lacks the conserved phenylalanine or tryptophan at the end, this CDR3 is likely a read error. The V gene is TRBV7-8, the J gene TRBJ2-3, with D possibly matching TRBD2 (5 bases). The V gene's germline CDR1 is SGHVS and CDR2 FQNEAQ. Deletions cut 2 bases from V and 3 bases from J, with 6 bases between. This CDR3 has 13 residues. The CDR3 here is CASSLRETDTQYL. In DNA form, the CDR3 reads TGTGCCAGCAGCTTAAGGGAGACAGATACGCAGTATCTT.

Many counts were recorded for this clonotype. The CDR3 DNA reads TGTGCCACTCAAGCAAATCGACTAGCGGGGACCGGGGAGCTGTTTTTT. This sequence encodes CATQANRLAGTGELFF. The chain combines TRBV24-1 with TRBJ2-2; 11 bases map to TRBD2. V trimming: 10 bases; J trimming: 5 bases; junction bases outside the gene matches: 11. This CDR3 comprises 16 residues. Germline lookup yields CDR1 KGHDR and CDR2 SFDVKD.

The chain uses TRBV20-1 and TRBJ1-2, with TRBD1 as a possible D gene (6 bases). The V gene lost 0 bases and the J gene lost 5 bases, with 22 bases spanning the gap. This CDR3 spans 17 amino acids. CDR1 is DFQATT and CDR2 is SNEGSKA in the germline V gene (reference sequence). The CDR3 DNA follows: TGCAGTGCTAGAGATCTATGGTTAGCGGGGGCTACTTATGGCTACACCTTC. This sequence encodes CSARDLWLAGATYGYTF.

Turning to this clonotype: A much larger clone differs by one base, so this may be a read error. In this CDR3 the conserved last residue, phenylalanine or tryptophan, is missing, so a read error is likely. This rearrangement joins TRBV11-3 to TRBJ2-2; no clear D gene. Germline CDR1 and CDR2: SGHNT and YENEEA. The CDR3 runs 14 residues. V dropped 1 base and J dropped 0 bases, with 3 bases sitting between them. Here the CDR3 reads CASSLGPNTGELFL. CDR3 nucleotide sequence: TGTGCCAGCAGCTTAGGGCCGAACACCGGGGAGCTGTTTCTT.

In its sample, this clonotype was seen many times. The chain is built from TRBV6-5 and TRBJ2-5; 7 bases match TRBD1. Germline-derived CDR1 and CDR2 are MNHEY and SVGAGI. The CDR3 has 14 residues. V was pared by 2 bases and J by 2 bases, with 2 bases of the junction left unmatched. CDR3 nucleotides: TGTGCCAGCAGTTACGGGACAGAACAAGAGACCCAGTACTTC. Translating gives CASSYGTEQETQYF.

This clonotype showed up many times. The genes are TRBV7-2 and TRBJ2-1; TRBD2 agrees at 7 bases. Germline V gene data show CDR1 as SGHTA and CDR2 as FQGNSA. CDR3 length: 15 amino acids. V shed 8 bases, J shed 4 bases, and the junction held 11 bases outside the gene matches. CDR3 loop: CASVLGSGAYNEQFF. Here the CDR3 DNA reads TGTGCCAGCGTCTTGGGAAGCGGGGCTTACAATGAGCAGTTCTTC.

The chain combines TRBV15 with TRBJ1-2; TRBD1 matches at 7 bases. With 3 bases clipped from V and 7 bases from J, the junction kept 8 bases outside the gene matches. In germline, CDR1 is LNHNV, CDR2 YYDKDF (reference sequence). The CDR3 consists of 14 residues. The CDR3 nucleotides are TGTGCCACCAGCAGGGAATCGACAGGGATTGGCTACACCTTC. It translates to CATSRESTGIGYTF.

Notes on this clonotype: The junction shows a germline mismatch at one end, possibly a read error. The V call is TRBV3-1, the J call TRBJ2-7; 7 nucleotides agree with TRBD2. CDR3 size: 18 residues. The germline gives CDR1 LGHDT, CDR2 YNNKEL (reference sequence). The CDR3: CASSQGLALRASSYELYF. CDR3 DNA sequence: TGTGCCAGCAGCCAAGGACTAGCCCTACGGGCTAGCTCCTACGAGCTGTACTTC.

On this clonotype: Given a much more abundant clone one base away, this may be a read error. The chain employs TRBV11-1 and TRBJ1-4, with 9 positions matching TRBD1. The J segment lost 8 bases and the V segment lost 3 bases, leaving 10 bases of the junction unmatched. CDR3 size: 16 residues. Germline CDR1 is SGHAT and CDR2 is FQDESV (reference sequence). DNA of the CDR3: TGTGCCAGCAGCTTGGGGGACAGGGTAAGCGGCGAAAAACTGTTTTTT. Protein: CASSLGDRVSGEKLFF.